Ten or more counts support the clone carrying this TCR beta chain. Library construction for TCR beta used iRepertoire HTBI primers and Arm-PCR of CDR3 regions. One entry per CDR3 protein results from TCRdb running MiXCR on the multiplex PCR reads. Counted here are a few hundred thousand distinct CDR3 sequences, about 16% occurring once; the ten biggest clones make up approximately 20%. Time point noted: newly diagnosed GD, antithyroid drugs for less than 3 months. Following extraction of RNA from PBMCs, that RNA was used to make the TCR library. These data are taken from a study of regulatory T cells in long-lasting Graves disease. The V end lost 7 bases, the J end lost 0 bases, and 12 bases lay between the germline ends. Per the germline V gene, CDR1 is MDHEN and CDR2 is SYDVKM. There are 14 residues in the CDR3.

The sequence was obtained from a female donor with Graves disease. The sample consisted of peripheral blood mononuclear cells (PBMCs), taken at new diagnosis, from a patient treated with antithyroid drugs. The chain carries TRBV28 and TRBJ1-1, with D maybe TRBD1 (6 bases). DNA of the CDR3: TGTGCCAGCATGGGGGGGCAAATGAACACTGAAGCTTTCTTT. This gives the protein CASMGGQMNTEAFF.